The 5 T cell receptor beta chains listed next were all sequenced from one sample in a study of blood T cell repertoires in COVID-19. Produced via immunoSEQ multiplex PCR; TCRdb's table is partial and in-frame only. The sample lists 150,000 or so clones, approximately 93% occurring once. The sample taken for sequencing was peripheral blood. These receptors all stem from a woman aged 60-75 years with COVID-19, enrolled during active disease.

The rearrangement uses TRBV7-6 and TRBJ1-5; 7 nucleotides line up with TRBD1. This CDR3 spans 14 amino acids. With V trimmed by 5 bases and J by 5 bases, 6 bases remained unmatched. Germline CDR1 SGHVS, CDR2 FNYEAQ. CDR3: CASSERQGHQPQHF. CDR3 in DNA: TGTGCCAGCAGCGAAAGACAGGGTCATCAGCCCCAGCATTTT.

The chain is built from TRBV9 and TRBJ2-1; 13 bases match TRBD2. J lost 9 bases, V lost 6 bases, and 3 bases had no gene match. This CDR3 contains 13 residues. Germline CDR1 reads SGDLS; CDR2 reads YYNGEE. The CDR3 spells CASTWTSGGEQFF. The DNA for the CDR3 is TGTGCCAGCACCTGGACTAGCGGGGGTGAGCAGTTCTTC.

Here the CDR3 reads CATQGVRRTEAFF. In nucleotides, the CDR3 is TGTGCCACCCAGGGTGTGCGGCGGACTGAAGCTTTCTTT. The chain uses TRBV6-6 and TRBJ1-1; the D gene is possibly TRBD1 (5 bases). This CDR3 is built from 13 residues. Trimming shortened V by 10 bases and J by 5 bases, and 17 bases separated the two germline ends. Germline values: CDR1 MNHNY, CDR2 SVGAGI (reference sequence).

Only a few counts were recorded for this clone. V and J are TRBV7-9 and TRBJ1-2, with D perhaps TRBD1 (6 bases). Per germline, CDR1 SEHNR and CDR2 FQNEAQ (reference sequence). There are 15 residues in the CDR3. Trimming left V 1 base short and J 5 bases short, with 14 bases between. The CDR3 sequence is CASSLGGGIGYGYTF. The CDR3 bases are TGTGCCAGCAGCTTAGGAGGGGGTATCGGGTATGGCTACACCTTC.

The gene calls are TRBV6-1 and TRBJ2-7; 9 nucleotides match TRBD1. Germline CDR1 is MNHNS and CDR2 is SASEGT. There are 16 residues in the CDR3. V dropped 2 bases and J dropped 5; count of bases not matched to a gene: 10. The CDR3 sequence is CASSETVGQGSNEQYF. The CDR3 DNA reads TGTGCCAGCAGTGAAACCGTAGGACAGGGGTCAAACGAGCAGTACTTC.